This TCR beta chain was sequenced in a study of T-cell reconstitution after alpha-beta-depleted transplantation in children. General observations from the study: Expanded clones from the graft, numbering several hundred, reportedly supplied alpha-beta T cells about two months after transplant. It was newly produced T cells that mostly accounted for T-cell counts and diversity one year after transplant. Surviving thymic progenitors and recipient T cells were the source of high TCRbeta diversity at day 60 in some patients.

Many counts were recorded for this clonotype. No antigen is known for it. Library preparation (for TCRbeta) was performed with unique molecular identifiers. From the PCR reads, TCRdb called clonotypes with MiXCR, one entry per CDR3 protein. Among 250,000 to 300,000 distinct CDR3 sequences, roughly 7.8% were seen once, and the ten largest hold 9.1%. The clonotype originates from a female patient aged 2-9 years who had a stem cell transplant for Fanconi anemia, so the T cells may come from the graft donor. The sequenced sample was peripheral blood, obtained 360 days after TCRalphabeta/CD19-depleted stem cell transplant.

CDR3 sequence (DNA): TGTGCCAGCAGCTACCGACAGGGGGGCTCTGGAAACACCATATATTTT. It yields the protein CASSYRQGGSGNTIYF. This chain uses TRBV7-2 with TRBJ1-3, with 9 bases aligning to TRBD1. Germline CDR1 SGHTA, CDR2 FQGNSA. CDR3 length: 16 residues. Germline trimming cut 4 bases from V and 0 bases from J; bases unmatched to any gene: 4.